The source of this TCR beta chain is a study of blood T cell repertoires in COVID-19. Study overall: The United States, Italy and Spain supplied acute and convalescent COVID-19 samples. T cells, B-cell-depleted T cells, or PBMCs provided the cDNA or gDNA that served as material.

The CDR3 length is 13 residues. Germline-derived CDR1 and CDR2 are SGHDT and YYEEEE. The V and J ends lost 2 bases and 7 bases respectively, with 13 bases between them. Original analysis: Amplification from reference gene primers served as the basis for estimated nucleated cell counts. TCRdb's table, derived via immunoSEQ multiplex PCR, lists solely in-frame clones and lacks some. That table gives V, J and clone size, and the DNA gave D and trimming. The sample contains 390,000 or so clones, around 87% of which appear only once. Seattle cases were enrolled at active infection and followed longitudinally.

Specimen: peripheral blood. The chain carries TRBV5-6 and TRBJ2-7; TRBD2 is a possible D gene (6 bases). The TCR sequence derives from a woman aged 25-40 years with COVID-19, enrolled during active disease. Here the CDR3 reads CASSFGEAGEQYF. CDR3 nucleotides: TGTGCCAGCAGCTTCGGAGAGGCGGGGGAGCAGTACTTC.